A single sample gave rise to the 7 T cell receptor beta chains below, sequenced in a study of T cell responses to AZD1222 COVID-19 vaccine. Only in-frame clones appear in the TCRdb table, and some are missing; sequencing was by immunoSEQ multiplex PCR. The sample carries 150,000 or so clones, under 90% recorded once. Sequencing was performed on peripheral blood, taken on day 0 of AZD1222 vaccination. Receptor source: an adult in good health.

The genes are TRBV10-3 and TRBJ2-5; weak D call: TRBD1 (5 bases). V lost 2 bases to trimming and J lost 5 bases, with 9 bases between them. Germline loops: CDR1 ENHRY, CDR2 SYGVKD. This CDR3 has 13 residues. In DNA, the CDR3 is TGTGCCATCAGTGAGGGGCCAGGGGAGACCCAGTACTTC. Its translation: CAISEGPGETQYF.

This chain joins TRBV9 and TRBJ1-1, with 7 bases that match TRBD1. The CDR3 is made up of 12 amino acids. CDR1 is SGDLS, CDR2 YYNGEE, per germline. The trim removed 4 bases at V and 7 bases at J, leaving 4 bases unmatched. The CDR3 coding sequence is TGTGCCAGCAGCCCAGGGACAGTTGAAGCTTTCTTT. This gives the protein CASSPGTVEAFF.

The chain combines TRBV20-1 with TRBJ2-3, with TRBD1 matching over 9 bases. Losses at the gene ends were 3 bases for V and 9 bases for J; bases not matched to a gene: 13. The CDR3 length is 15 residues. The germline gives CDR1 DFQATT, CDR2 SNEGSKA (reference sequence). The CDR3 protein is CSASSPGTGTGTQYF. The CDR3 region has the DNA TGCAGTGCTAGTTCCCCCGGGACAGGGACAGGCACGCAGTATTTT.

The chain uses TRBV3-1 (or the pseudogene TRBV3-2) and TRBJ1-5; D is undetermined. The germline V and J ends were trimmed by 0 bases and 6 bases, with 6 bases remaining between them. CDR1 is LGHDT and CDR2 is YNNKEL in the germline V gene (reference sequence). The CDR3 sequence is 13 residues long. The CDR3: CASSQDSRQPQHF. In DNA, the CDR3 is TGTGCCAGCAGCCAAGATTCGCGTCAGCCCCAGCATTTT.

The gene calls are TRBV7-9 and TRBJ1-2; D uncertain. Germline V gene data show CDR1 as SEHNR and CDR2 as FQNEAQ (reference sequence). Trimming removed 1 base from V and 7 bases from J, with 10 bases in between. The CDR3 length is 13 residues. The CDR3 spells CASSLEFGTGYTF. The DNA of the CDR3 is TGTGCCAGCAGCTTAGAATTCGGAACTGGCTACACCTTC.

In the case of this clone: This specimen includes other DNA sequences encoding the same CDR3. The chain recombines TRBV15 with TRBJ1-5; unclear D gene. The germline CDR1 and CDR2 sequences are LNHNV and YYDKDF (reference sequence). There are 12 residues in the CDR3. Between the trimmed V and J ends, which lost 3 bases and 3 bases, there was a span of 3 bases. The CDR3 region is CATSRDNQPQHF. In nucleotides, the CDR3 is TGTGCCACCAGCAGGGACAATCAGCCCCAGCATTTT.

The rearrangement joins TRBV14 to TRBJ1-1, with D uncertain. CDR1 is SGHDN and CDR2 is FVKESK in the germline V gene. V was cut by 4 bases and J by 7 bases, with 13 bases left in between. This CDR3 comprises 13 residues. The CDR3 protein is CASSRYHKHEAFF. The DNA of the CDR3 is TGTGCCAGCAGCCGATACCATAAGCATGAAGCTTTCTTT.